This T cell receptor beta chain is from a study of cytotoxic CD8 clonotypes in ibrutinib-treated CLL. CDR1 is SGDLS and CDR2 is YYNGEE in the germline V gene. The CDR3 is 15 amino acids. Germline trimming cut 3 bases from V and 2 bases from J; bases unmatched to any gene: 2. Study results and caveats: Clonality was higher at baseline than in age-matched healthy donors and tracked circulating CD8+ T-cell counts.

Measured with immunoSEQ multiplex PCR; TCRdb has only the in-frame clones, and not every one. The sample yields nearly 300,000 clones, roughly 76% seen once. About this clone itself: Its antigen is still unknown.

The rearrangement uses TRBV9 and TRBJ2-3, with 11 positions matching TRBD1. The source is a human donor with chronic lymphocytic leukemia. The sample here was PBMCs, taken at disease progression, from a patient treated with ibrutinib. This chain's CDR3 is CASSGTGGPTDTQYF. The CDR3 nucleotides read TGTGCCAGCAGCGGGACAGGGGGCCCCACAGATACGCAGTATTTT.